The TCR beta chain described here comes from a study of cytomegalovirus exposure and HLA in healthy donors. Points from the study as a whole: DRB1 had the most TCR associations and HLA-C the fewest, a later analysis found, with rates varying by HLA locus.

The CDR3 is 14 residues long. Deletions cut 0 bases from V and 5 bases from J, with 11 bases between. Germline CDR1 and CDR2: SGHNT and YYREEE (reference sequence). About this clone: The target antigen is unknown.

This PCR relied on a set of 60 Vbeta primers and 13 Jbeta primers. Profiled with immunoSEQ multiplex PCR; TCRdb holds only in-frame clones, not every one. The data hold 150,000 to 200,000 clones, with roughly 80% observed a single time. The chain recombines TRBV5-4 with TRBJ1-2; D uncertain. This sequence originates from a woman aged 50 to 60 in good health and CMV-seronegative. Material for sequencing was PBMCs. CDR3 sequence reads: CASSLDGLGYGYTF. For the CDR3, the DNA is TGTGCCAGCAGCTTGGACGGGTTAGGTTATGGCTACACCTTC.